The clone carrying this T cell receptor (beta chain) was observed at least ten times. The antigen is undetermined. The authors made cDNA by 5'RACE with 10-nucleotide random UMIs. TCRdb processed the 5' RACE reads anew with MiXCR; each CDR3 protein has one entry. The table lists tens of thousands of distinct CDR3 sequences, roughly 14% of them singletons, with roughly 7.3% in the top ten. The record originates from a study of neurological immune-mediated disorders. Germline CDR1 is DFQATT and CDR2 is SNEGSKA (reference sequence). This CDR3 comprises 13 residues. Trimming at V came to 3 bases and at J to 5 bases, leaving 4 bases not matched to a gene. General study points: Across subjects, expanded clones had no CDR3 amino acid sequences in common, pointing to private repertoires in all groups. It was HTLV-1-associated myelopathy that showed the most TCR clonal expansion, while multiple sclerosis showed the least, falling below healthy controls.

The rearrangement links TRBV20-1 to TRBJ2-5, with 9 bases lining up with TRBD2. Sample: PBMCs. This receptor was taken from a woman aged 50 to 60 in good health. Here the CDR3 reads CSASVLAGETQYF. DNA of the CDR3: TGCAGTGCTAGTGTGCTAGCGGGGGAGACCCAGTACTTC.